This TCR beta chain comes out of a study of OX40 agonist ivuxolimab in advanced cancers. Study-wide background: Dose-escalation patients had hepatocellular carcinoma, melanoma, renal cell or head and neck cancer.

The CDR3 covers 15 residues. From germline, CDR1 is MGHRA and CDR2 YSYEKL. Trimming took off 0 bases at V and 0 bases at J, with 6 bases between the two ends. This clone was picked up one time. The antigen remains undetermined. Study outcomes and limitations: Antigen specificity was not determined for the expanded peripheral T cells.

Repertoires were generated with immunoSEQ multiplex PCR, while TCRdb's copy carries only in-frame clones and drops some. This sample has approximately 60,000 clones, with 84% found just once. This sequence was found in an adult with an advanced solid tumor such as melanoma, head and neck, liver or kidney cancer. The sequenced sample was CD4+ or CD8+ T cells sorted from blood, obtained in a trial of the OX40 agonist ivuxolimab. The V gene is TRBV4-1, the J gene TRBJ1-5; D unclear. CDR3 protein: CASSQDGHSNQPQHF. The CDR3 coding sequence is TGCGCCAGCAGCCAAGACGGTCATAGCAATCAGCCCCAGCATTTT.